This TCR beta chain was profiled in a study of control samples from healthy donors and cancer patients. Sequencing was performed with immunoSEQ multiplex PCR; in TCRdb, only in-frame clones are kept and a portion is missing. The sample has 70,000 to 75,000 clones; roughly 90% are singletons. This clone was detected a few times. Germline loops: CDR1 MDHEN, CDR2 SYDVKM. Trimming cost V 4 bases and J 2 bases; bases outside gene matches: 12. This CDR3 has 17 residues. What was sequenced was blood. The source is a woman aged 50 to 60 in good health. The chain recombines TRBV28 with TRBJ2-7; 9 positions agree with TRBD1. The CDR3, as DNA: TGTGCCAGCAGTTCAGTGAGTTGGGGACAGGGACCCTACGAGCAGTACTTC. Encoded protein: CASSSVSWGQGPYEQYF.